The 3 T cell receptor beta chains below come from one sample, sequenced in a study of control samples from healthy donors and cancer patients. TCRdb's copy holds only in-frame clones and misses some; the assay was immunoSEQ multiplex PCR. Of tens of thousands of clones in the sample, approximately 80% were seen once. Sequencing input: PBMCs. Receptors originate from a woman aged 45 to 65 with lung cancer.

The chain couples TRBV19 to TRBJ2-7; D gene uncertain. This CDR3 spans 11 amino acids. CDR1 LNHDA and CDR2 SQIVND come from the germline V gene (reference sequence). V was clipped by 4 bases and J by 6 bases, with 7 bases between them. CDR3 DNA: TGTGCCAGTAGTACCCCCTCCGAGCAGTACTTC. Its translation is CASSTPSEQYF.

This clone appeared a single time. The gene calls are TRBV19 and TRBJ1-5; possible D gene TRBD1, 5 bases. Germline CDR1 and CDR2: LNHDA and SQIVND (reference sequence). V dropped 3 bases and J dropped 0 bases, with 18 bases sitting between them. This CDR3 comprises 18 residues. DNA of the CDR3: TGTGCCAGTAGTATGGAGTTCGAGGGCAGGGATAGCAATCAGCCCCAGCATTTT. Protein: CASSMEFEGRDSNQPQHF.

Points on this clone: One end of the junction varies from germline; a read error may be responsible. The rearrangement joins TRBV27 to TRBJ2-1; TRBD1 or TRBD2 may be the D gene (5 bases each). The CDR3 has 14 residues. Germline V gene data show CDR1 as MNHEY and CDR2 as SMNVEV (reference sequence). The CDR3 nucleotides are TGTGCCAGCAATTTAGGGACGGCCTACAATGAGCAGTTCTTC. Translated: CASNLGTAYNEQFF.